The T cell receptor beta chain described here comes from a study of cytomegalovirus exposure and HLA in healthy donors. Regarding the study as a whole: The study labeled 150 to 200 TCR beta chains cytomegalovirus-associated.

With 60 Vbeta and 13 Jbeta primers, the PCR was carried out. Profiling relied on immunoSEQ multiplex PCR, and the TCRdb table lists in-frame clones only, not all of them. Its listing shows 50,000 to 75,000 clones. The J segment lost 7 bases and the V segment lost 0 bases, leaving 14 bases of the junction unmatched. Per the germline V gene, CDR1 is SQVTM and CDR2 is ANQGSEA. This CDR3 contains 16 residues. Note on this clone: The antigen is undetermined.

Sequenced material: PBMCs. The origin of this receptor is a woman under 30 in good health and CMV-seronegative. The genes are TRBV29-1 and TRBJ2-7, with 8 positions matching TRBD2. The CDR3 here is CSVEDNRREEGIEQYF. Here the CDR3 DNA reads TGCAGCGTTGAAGATAATCGGCGGGAGGAAGGTATTGAGCAGTACTTC.